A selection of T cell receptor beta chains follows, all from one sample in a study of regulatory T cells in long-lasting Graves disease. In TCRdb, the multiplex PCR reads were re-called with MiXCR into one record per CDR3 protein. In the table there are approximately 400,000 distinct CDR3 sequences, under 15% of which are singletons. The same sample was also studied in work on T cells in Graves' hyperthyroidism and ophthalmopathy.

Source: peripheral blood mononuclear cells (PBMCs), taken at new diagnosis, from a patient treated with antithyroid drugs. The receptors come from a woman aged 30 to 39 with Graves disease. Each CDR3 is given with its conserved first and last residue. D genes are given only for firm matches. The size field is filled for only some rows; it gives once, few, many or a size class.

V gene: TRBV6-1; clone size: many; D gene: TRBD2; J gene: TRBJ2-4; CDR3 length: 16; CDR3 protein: CASSETSGSKWGKRYF; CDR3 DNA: TGTGCCAGCAGTGAAACTAGCGGGAGCAAGTGGGGGAAGCGGTACTTC
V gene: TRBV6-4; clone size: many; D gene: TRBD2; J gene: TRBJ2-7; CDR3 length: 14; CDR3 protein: CASSYGTRFYEQYF; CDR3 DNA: TGTGCCAGCAGTTACGGGACTAGGTTCTACGAGCAGTACTTC
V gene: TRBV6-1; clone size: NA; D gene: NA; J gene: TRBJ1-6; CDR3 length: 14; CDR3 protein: CASSVNGLNSPLHF; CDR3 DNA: TGTGCCAGCAGTGTCAACGGGCTTAATTCACCCCTCCACTTT
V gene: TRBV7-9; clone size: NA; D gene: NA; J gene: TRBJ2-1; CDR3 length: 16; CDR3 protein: CASSQYGLLIYNEQFF; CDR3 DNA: TGTGCCAGCAGCCAGTACGGACTCCTGATATACAATGAGCAGTTCTTC
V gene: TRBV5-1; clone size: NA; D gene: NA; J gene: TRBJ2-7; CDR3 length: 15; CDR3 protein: CASIHLETSVYEQYF; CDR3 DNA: TGCGCCAGCATCCACCTGGAGACTAGTGTCTACGAGCAGTACTTC
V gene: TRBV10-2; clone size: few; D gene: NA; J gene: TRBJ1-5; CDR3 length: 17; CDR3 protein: CASSDREGKTSNQPQHF; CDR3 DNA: TGCGCCAGCAGTGACAGGGAGGGGAAAACTAGCAATCAGCCCCAGCATTTT
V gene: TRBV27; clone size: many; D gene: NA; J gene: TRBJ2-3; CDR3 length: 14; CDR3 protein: CASSLARDGYTQYF; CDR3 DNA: TGTGCCAGCAGTTTGGCCCGGGACGGTTATACGCAGTATTTT
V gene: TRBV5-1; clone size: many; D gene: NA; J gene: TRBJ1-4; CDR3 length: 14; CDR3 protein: CASSEVGTNEKLFF; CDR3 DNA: TGTGCCAGCAGCGAGGTCGGCACTAATGAAAAACTGTTTTTT
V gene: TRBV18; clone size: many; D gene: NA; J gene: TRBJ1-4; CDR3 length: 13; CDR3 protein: CASSPREGEKLFF; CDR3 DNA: TGTGCCAGCTCACCACGGGAGGGGGAAAAACTGTTTTTT
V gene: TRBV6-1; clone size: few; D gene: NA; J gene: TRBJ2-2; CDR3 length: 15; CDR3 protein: CASSRGALATGELFF; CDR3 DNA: TGTGCCAGCAGTCGAGGGGCCCTAGCGACCGGGGAGCTGTTTTTT
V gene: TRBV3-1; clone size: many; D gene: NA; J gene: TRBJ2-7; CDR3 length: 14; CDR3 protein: CASSQVGNSYEQYF; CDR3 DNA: TGTGCCAGCAGCCAAGTAGGGAACTCCTACGAGCAGTACTTC
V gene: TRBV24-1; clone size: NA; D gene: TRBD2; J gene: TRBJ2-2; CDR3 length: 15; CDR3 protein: CATSEVAGITGELFF; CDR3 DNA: TGTGCCACCAGTGAGGTAGCGGGAATCACCGGGGAGCTGTTTTTT
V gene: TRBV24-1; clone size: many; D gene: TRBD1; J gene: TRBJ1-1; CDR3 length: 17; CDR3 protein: CATSDLGQVLWSTEAFF; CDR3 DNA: TGTGCCACCAGTGACCTCGGACAGGTGCTTTGGAGCACTGAAGCTTTCTTT
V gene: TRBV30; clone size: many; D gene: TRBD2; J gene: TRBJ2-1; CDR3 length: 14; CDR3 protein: CAWTGTSVYNEQFF; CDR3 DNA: TGTGCCTGGACCGGGACTAGCGTGTACAATGAGCAGTTCTTC
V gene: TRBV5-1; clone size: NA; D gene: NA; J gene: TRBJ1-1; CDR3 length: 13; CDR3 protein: CASSMGQNTEAFF; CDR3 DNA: TGCGCCAGCAGCATGGGACAGAACACTGAAGCTTTCTTT
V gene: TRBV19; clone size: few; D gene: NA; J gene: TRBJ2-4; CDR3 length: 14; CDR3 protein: CASSIGDQGNIQYF; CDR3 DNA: TGTGCCAGTAGTATAGGGGACCAAGGTAACATTCAGTACTTC
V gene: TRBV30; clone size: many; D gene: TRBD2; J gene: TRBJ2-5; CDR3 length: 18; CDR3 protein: CAWSVEGQAGEWGETQYF; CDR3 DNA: TGTGCCTGGAGTGTAGAGGGCCAAGCGGGAGAGTGGGGAGAGACCCAGTACTTC
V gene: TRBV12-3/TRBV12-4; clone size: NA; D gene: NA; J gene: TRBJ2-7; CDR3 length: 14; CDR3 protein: CASSPREVSYEQYF; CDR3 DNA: TGTGCCAGCAGTCCCCGGGAAGTCTCCTACGAGCAGTACTTC
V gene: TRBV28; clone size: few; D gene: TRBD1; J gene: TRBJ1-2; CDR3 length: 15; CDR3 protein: CATLPGQGHTNGYTF; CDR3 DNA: TGTGCCACCTTACCCGGACAGGGCCACACTAATGGCTACACCTTC
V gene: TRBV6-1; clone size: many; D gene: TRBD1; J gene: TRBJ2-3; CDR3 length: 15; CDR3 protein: CASSDGTGGTDTQYF; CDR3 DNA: TGTGCCAGCAGTGACGGGACAGGGGGCACAGATACGCAGTATTTT
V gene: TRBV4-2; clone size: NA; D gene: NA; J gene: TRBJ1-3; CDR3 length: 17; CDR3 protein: CASSQAPQGASGNTIYF; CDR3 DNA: TGTGCCAGCAGCCAAGCTCCACAGGGAGCCTCTGGAAACACCATATATTTT
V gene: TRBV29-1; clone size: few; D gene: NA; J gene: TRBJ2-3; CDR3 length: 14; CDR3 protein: CSVPAAGNTDTQYF; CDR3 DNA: TGCAGCGTACCGGCGGCAGGGAACACAGATACGCAGTATTTT
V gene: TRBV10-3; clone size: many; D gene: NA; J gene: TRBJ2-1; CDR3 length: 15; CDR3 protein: CAISETISVGDEQFF; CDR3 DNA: TGTGCCATCAGTGAGACTATAAGCGTTGGGGATGAGCAGTTCTTC
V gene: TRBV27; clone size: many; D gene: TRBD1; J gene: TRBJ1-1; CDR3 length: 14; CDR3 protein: CASSLNVGQVKAFF; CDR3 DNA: TGTGCCAGCAGTTTAAATGTCGGACAGGTCAAAGCTTTCTTT
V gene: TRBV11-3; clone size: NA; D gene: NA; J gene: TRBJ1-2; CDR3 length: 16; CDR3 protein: CASSLDRAVANYGYTF; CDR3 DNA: TGTGCCAGCAGCTTAGACAGGGCCGTAGCTAACTATGGCTACACCTTC
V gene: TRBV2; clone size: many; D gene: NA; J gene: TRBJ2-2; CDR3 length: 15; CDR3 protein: CARGSIATNTGELFF; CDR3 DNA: TGTGCCAGGGGGAGTATAGCGACGAACACCGGGGAGCTGTTTTTT
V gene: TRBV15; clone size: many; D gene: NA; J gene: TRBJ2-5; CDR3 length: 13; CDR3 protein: CATSNRGEETQYF; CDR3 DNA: TGTGCCACCAGTAATCGAGGGGAGGAGACCCAGTACTTC
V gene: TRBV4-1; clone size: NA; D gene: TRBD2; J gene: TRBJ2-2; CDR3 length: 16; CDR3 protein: CASRGLAGGRGGELFF; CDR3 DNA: TGCGCCAGCAGAGGACTAGCGGGAGGGCGAGGCGGGGAGCTGTTTTTT
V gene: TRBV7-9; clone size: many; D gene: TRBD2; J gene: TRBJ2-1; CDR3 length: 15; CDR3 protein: CASSSGLAGYNEQFF; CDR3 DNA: TGTGCCAGCAGCTCCGGACTAGCGGGGTACAATGAGCAGTTCTTC
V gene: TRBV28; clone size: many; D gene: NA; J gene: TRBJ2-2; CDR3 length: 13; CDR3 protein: CASSFQGPGELFF; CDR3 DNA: TGTGCCAGCAGTTTTCAGGGTCCCGGGGAGCTGTTTTTT
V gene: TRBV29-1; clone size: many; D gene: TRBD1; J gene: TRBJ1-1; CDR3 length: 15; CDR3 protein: CSVEEWDRGKTEAFF; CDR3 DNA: TGCAGCGTTGAAGAGTGGGACAGGGGAAAAACTGAAGCTTTCTTT
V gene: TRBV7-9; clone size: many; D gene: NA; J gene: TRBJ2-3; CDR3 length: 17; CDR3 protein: CASSLPQGREWEDTQYF; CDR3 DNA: TGTGCCAGCAGCCTTCCCCAGGGGCGGGAGTGGGAAGATACGCAGTATTTT
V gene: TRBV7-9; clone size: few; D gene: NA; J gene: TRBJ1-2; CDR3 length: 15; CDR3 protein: CASSLAQVANYGYTF; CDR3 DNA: TGTGCCAGCAGCTTAGCCCAGGTAGCTAACTATGGCTACACCTTC
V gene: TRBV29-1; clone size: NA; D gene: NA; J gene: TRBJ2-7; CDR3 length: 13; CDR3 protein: CSVCPRLAGEQYF; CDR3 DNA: TGCAGCGTTTGCCCCCGCCTTGCGGGGGAGCAGTACTTC
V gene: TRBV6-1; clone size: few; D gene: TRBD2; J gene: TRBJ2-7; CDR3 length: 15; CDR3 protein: CASSPTSGNGYEQYF; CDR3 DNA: TGTGCCAGCAGTCCAACTAGCGGGAACGGCTACGAGCAGTACTTC
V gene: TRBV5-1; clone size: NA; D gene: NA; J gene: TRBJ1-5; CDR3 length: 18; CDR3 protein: CASSPVGGWGASNQPQHF; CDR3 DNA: TGCGCCAGCAGCCCCGTGGGGGGATGGGGGGCGAGCAATCAGCCCCAGCATTTT
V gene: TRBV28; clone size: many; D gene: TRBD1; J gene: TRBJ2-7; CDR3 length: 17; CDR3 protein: CASSVPGQGAGSYEQYF; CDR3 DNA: TGTGCCAGCAGTGTACCGGGACAGGGCGCAGGTAGCTACGAGCAGTACTTC
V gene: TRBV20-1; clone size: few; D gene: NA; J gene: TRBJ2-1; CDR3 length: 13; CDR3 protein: CSAREPSSNEQFF; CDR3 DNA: TGCAGTGCTAGAGAGCCCTCCAGCAATGAGCAGTTCTTC
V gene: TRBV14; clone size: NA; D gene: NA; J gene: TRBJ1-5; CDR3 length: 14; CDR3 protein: CASSPMGLGQPQHF; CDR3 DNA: TGTGCCAGCAGCCCAATGGGACTTGGTCAGCCCCAGCATTTT
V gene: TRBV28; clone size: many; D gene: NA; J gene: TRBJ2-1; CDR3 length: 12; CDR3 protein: CASSALSREQFF; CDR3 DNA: TGTGCCAGCAGTGCCCTCTCCAGGGAGCAGTTCTTC
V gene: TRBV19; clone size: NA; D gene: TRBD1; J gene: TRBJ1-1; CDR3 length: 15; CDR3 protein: CASRPAGGFNTEAFF; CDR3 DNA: TGTGCCAGTAGACCGGCAGGGGGGTTTAACACTGAAGCTTTCTTT
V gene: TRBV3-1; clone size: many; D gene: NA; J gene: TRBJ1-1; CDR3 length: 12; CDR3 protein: CASSQEVGEAFF; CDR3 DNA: TGTGCCAGCAGCCAAGAGGTGGGGGAAGCTTTCTTT